Each of the 24 T cell receptor beta chains below was sequenced from the same sample in a study of identical twins. TCRdb re-derived calls from the 5' RACE reads in MiXCR, one entry per CDR3 protein. In the table there are 200,000 to 300,000 distinct CDR3 sequences, approximately 7% of which are singletons. This same sample was also part of a study on yellow fever vaccine responses in identical twins.

What was sequenced was memory (CD45RO+) T cells sorted from blood. These receptors were taken from a woman aged 18 to 35 in good health.

This clonotype occurred a few times. This chain links TRBV20-1 with TRBJ2-2, with D perhaps given as TRBD1 or TRBD2 (6 bases each). In germline, CDR1 is DFQATT, CDR2 SNEGSKA (reference sequence). The V end lost 7 bases, the J end lost 4 bases, and 13 bases lay between the germline ends. This CDR3 spans 13 amino acids. CDR3 bases: TGCAGTGGAAAAGGGGGGTTCACCGGGGAGCTGTTTTTT. Its translation is CSGKGGFTGELFF.

This clonotype has at least ten counts. The genes are TRBV5-1 and TRBJ2-2, with 7 bases aligning to TRBD2. The length of the CDR3 is 16 residues. Trimming at V came to 3 bases and at J to 0 bases, leaving 5 bases not matched to a gene. Per the germline V gene, CDR1 is SGHRS and CDR2 is YFSETQ. In DNA form, the CDR3 reads TGCGCCAGCAGCTGGGAGGGACTAACGAACACCGGGGAGCTGTTTTTT. This translates into CASSWEGLTNTGELFF.

V is TRBV18 and J is TRBJ2-7; D unresolved. CDR3 length: 14 amino acids. The germline V gene has CDR1 KGHSH and CDR2 LQKENI. Trimming left V 2 bases short and J 5 bases short, with 13 bases between. DNA of the CDR3: TGTGCCAGCTCACCAAGTTATGGAAGAGACGAGCAGTACGTC. It encodes CASSPSYGRDEQYV.

The CDR3 sequence: CASSPPAQEETQYF. CDR3 in DNA: TGTGCCAGCAGCCCACCCGCCCAGGAAGAGACCCAGTACTTC. The V and J genes are TRBV5-5 and TRBJ2-5; no firm D call. This CDR3 contains 14 residues. Germline CDR1 reads SGHKS; CDR2 reads YYEKEE (reference sequence). Deletions cut 4 bases from V and 3 bases from J, with 13 bases between.

Only a few counts were recorded for this clonotype. The chain uses TRBV5-5 and TRBJ2-3; no reliable D call. The CDR3 runs 15 residues. Trimming cost V 4 bases and J 2 bases, with 14 bases left between them. CDR1 is SGHKS, CDR2 YYEKEE, per germline (reference sequence). CDR3 loop: CASSPVAAITDTQYF. DNA of the CDR3: TGTGCCAGCAGCCCAGTTGCAGCGATCACAGATACGCAGTATTTT. The variable domain in full, with the rest retrieved from reference TRBV5-5 and TRBJ2-3, is DAGVTQSPTHLIKTRGQQVTLRCSPISGHKSVSWYQQVLGQGPQFIFQYYEKEERGRGNFPDRFSARQFPNYSSELNVNALLLGDSALYLCASSPVAAITDTQYFGPGTRLTVL.

This clonotype has only a few counts. This sequence joins TRBV7-7 and TRBJ2-2; D ambiguous. Germline V gene lookup returns CDR1 SSHAT and CDR2 FNYEAQ (reference sequence). V shed 5 bases and J shed 4 bases, with 11 bases lying between them. This CDR3 spans 14 amino acids. For the CDR3, the DNA is TGTGCCAGCAGCCCCAGACCAGGCACCGGGGAGCTGTTTTTT. As protein: CASSPRPGTGELFF.

This clonotype has ten or more counts. At one end the junction does not follow the germline gene, possibly because of a read error. The chain recombines TRBV12-3 or TRBV12-4 with TRBJ2-5; no definite D call. The CDR3 totals 12 residues. This CDR3 reads CASRLEAETQYF. CDR3 DNA sequence: TGTGCCAGCAGGTTAGAGGCGGAGACCCAGTACTTC.

The V call is TRBV20-1, the J call TRBJ2-1; 15 nucleotides agree with TRBD2. The CDR3 contains 17 residues. Germline values: CDR1 DFQATT, CDR2 SNEGSKA (reference sequence). V trimming: 6 bases; J trimming: 1 base; junction bases outside the gene matches: 7. In nucleotides, the CDR3 is TGCAGTGCCCAAGCGGGACTAGCGGGGGGATCCTACAATGAGCAGTTCTTC. It specifies CSAQAGLAGGSYNEQFF.

This clonotype was recorded a few times. This sequence joins TRBV24-1 and TRBJ2-1; the match to TRBD2 covers 8 bases. CDR1 is KGHDR, CDR2 SFDVKD, per germline. Germline trimming cut 4 bases from V and 4 bases from J; bases unmatched to any gene: 14. The CDR3 runs to 18 residues. This CDR3 is CATSDRTSLTTLYNEQFF. In nucleotides, the CDR3 is TGTGCCACCAGTGACAGGACTAGCCTAACGACACTATACAATGAGCAGTTCTTC.

V is TRBV7-2 and J is TRBJ1-1; no definite D call. CDR1 is SGHTA, CDR2 FQGNSA, per germline. CDR3 length: 14 residues. Between the trimmed V and J ends, which lost 6 bases and 3 bases, there was a span of 14 bases. In DNA, the CDR3 is TGTGCCAGCAGACAAGGTAGGGCAGACACTGAAGCTTTCTTT. Its translation: CASRQGRADTEAFF.

This clonotype was recorded at least ten times. The chain uses TRBV12-3 or TRBV12-4 and TRBJ1-6, with 9 bases lining up with TRBD1. This CDR3 spans 15 amino acids. V was pared by 5 bases and J by 9 bases, with 8 bases of the junction left unmatched. The CDR3, as DNA: TGTGCCAGCAGTCGGCCGGGACAGGGATTTTCACCCCTCCACTTT. Amino acid sequence: CASSRPGQGFSPLHF.

This clonotype was found many times. V gene TRBV6-1 combines with J gene TRBJ2-7; the D gene is possibly TRBD2 (6 bases). Germline V gene data show CDR1 as MNHNS and CDR2 as SASEGT. The germline V and J ends were trimmed by 4 bases and 2 bases, with 9 bases remaining between them. The CDR3 runs 13 residues. The CDR3 region has the DNA TGTGCCAGCAGTGGCGGGACGACCTACGAGCAGTACTTC. Its translation: CASSGGTTYEQYF.

The CDR3 coding sequence is TGTGCCAGCAGCTTAGGCCGGGGGGACACACTTTCGAACACCGGGGAGCTGTTTTTT. It encodes CASSLGRGDTLSNTGELFF. The chain couples TRBV5-4 to TRBJ2-2, with D perhaps TRBD2 (7 bases). The CDR3 length is 19 residues. The V gene lost 2 bases and the J gene lost 0 bases, with 20 bases spanning the gap. In germline, CDR1 is SGHNT, CDR2 YYREEE (reference sequence).

This clonotype was detected many times. The chain combines TRBV12-3 or TRBV12-4 with TRBJ2-1, with 10 nucleotides matching TRBD1. J gave up 6 bases and V 6 bases, and 8 bases lay outside the gene matches. The CDR3 is 15 amino acids. This CDR3 reads CASSSGTGVGNEQFF. The CDR3 DNA sequence: TGTGCCAGCAGCTCCGGGACAGGGGTGGGCAATGAGCAGTTCTTC.

This clonotype is termed medium-sized. This chain uses TRBV12-3 or TRBV12-4 with TRBJ1-2; D remains unclear. The CDR3 consists of 11 residues. V was shortened by 6 bases and J by 4 bases, with 6 bases between the two germline ends. The CDR3, as DNA: TGTGCCAGCAGCAGGACCTATGGCTACACCTTC. It translates to CASSRTYGYTF.

This clonotype has a handful of counts. J is TRBJ2-7 and V is TRBV2; D gene uncertain. Looked up from germline, CDR1 is SNHLY and CDR2 is FYNNEI. This CDR3 is 12 amino acids long. V lost 2 bases and J lost 4, with 6 bases in between. The CDR3 region is CASSEYSYEQYV. The DNA of the CDR3 is TGTGCCAGCAGTGAATACAGTTACGAGCAGTACGTC.

This clonotype showed up many times. This chain links TRBV12-3 or TRBV12-4 with TRBJ1-3; TRBD1 agrees at 7 bases. The CDR3 spans 19 residues. Trimming at V came to 7 bases and at J to 0 bases, leaving 18 bases not matched to a gene. CDR3 region: CASTRTRGGFQYSGNTIYF. CDR3 in DNA: TGTGCCAGCACCCGAACCAGGGGGGGATTCCAGTACTCTGGAAACACCATATATTTT.

CDR3 sequence (DNA): TGTGCCAGCAGCTCAAGTCCCGGGACAGGGGCCGAAAAACTGTTTTTT. Protein: CASSSSPGTGAEKLFF. This rearrangement joins TRBV7-2 to TRBJ1-4; TRBD1 agrees at 10 bases. From germline, CDR1 is SGHTA and CDR2 FQGNSA. This CDR3 contains 16 residues. The J segment lost 8 bases and the V segment lost 4 bases, leaving 10 bases of the junction unmatched. Using reference TRBV7-2 and TRBJ1-4 for the parts outside the CDR3, the full variable domain is GAGVSQSPSNKVTEKGKDVELRCDPISGHTALYWYRQSLGQGLEFLIYFQGNSAPDKSGLPSDRFSAERTGGSVSTLTIQRTQQEDSAVYLCASSSSPGTGAEKLFFGSGTQLSVL.

This clonotype was counted at least ten times. The gene calls are TRBV7-8 and TRBJ1-1; TRBD1 is a possible D gene (6 bases). V was clipped by 6 bases and J by 1 base, with 9 bases between them. This CDR3 is built from 13 residues. Germline-derived CDR1 and CDR2 are SGHVS and FQNEAQ. CDR3 bases: TGTGCCAGCAGTTCGGACAGGAACACTGAAGCTTTCTTT. Translation: CASSSDRNTEAFF.

This clonotype was counted only a few times. This chain connects TRBV3-1 to TRBJ2-7; D might be TRBD1 (6 bases). The CDR3 loop spans 16 amino acids. Germline loops: CDR1 LGHDT, CDR2 YNNKEL (reference sequence). The V end was cut by 0 bases, the J end by 7 bases, with 19 bases between. The CDR3 region is CASSQEITGRLGEQYF. CDR3 nucleotides: TGTGCCAGCAGCCAAGAAATTACAGGGAGATTAGGGGAGCAGTACTTC.

The chain is built from TRBV4-2 and TRBJ2-1; 8 positions match TRBD2. The J segment lost 8 bases and the V segment lost 2 bases, leaving 11 bases of the junction unmatched. Germline CDR1 LGHNA, CDR2 YNFKEQ. This CDR3 has 16 residues. CDR3 in DNA: TGTGCCAGCAGCCAATCCGGGACTAGGGGTTTCGATGAGCAGTTCTTC. As protein: CASSQSGTRGFDEQFF.

Ten or more counts support this clonotype. The genes are TRBV12-3 or TRBV12-4 and TRBJ2-2; no definite D call. With 3 bases removed from V and 2 bases from J, the gap between germline ends came to 7 bases. The length of the CDR3 is 14 residues. In DNA, the CDR3 is TGTGCCAGCAGTTTTGGCCCTAACACCGGGGAGCTGTTTTTT. Amino acid sequence: CASSFGPNTGELFF.

This clonotype came up many times. The chain recombines TRBV3-1 with TRBJ2-1; 13 bases agree with TRBD2. This CDR3 spans 15 amino acids. Trimming at V came to 6 bases and at J to 9 bases, leaving 8 bases not matched to a gene. The germline gives CDR1 LGHDT, CDR2 YNNKEL (reference sequence). CDR3 protein: CASSLGLAGKGEQFF. CDR3 nucleotides: TGTGCCAGCAGTTTGGGACTAGCGGGAAAGGGTGAGCAGTTCTTC.

This clonotype has more than one count but fewer than ten. V usage is TRBV5-1 and J usage is TRBJ1-2, with D possibly being TRBD1 (6 bases). This CDR3 region has 14 residues. V lost 3 bases, J lost 2 bases, and 11 bases lay in between. Germline assignment: CDR1 SGHRS and CDR2 YFSETQ. The CDR3, as DNA: TGCGCCAGCAGCTCCAGGCAGGGGAACTATGGCTACACCTTC. It is translated as CASSSRQGNYGYTF.